The clone carrying this TCR beta chain was counted many times. Its antigen is currently unknown. This record belongs to a study of T-cell reconstitution after alpha-beta-depleted transplantation in children. Findings and caveats of the study: Certain patients had high TCRbeta diversity at day 60, and it came from recipient T cells and thymic progenitors that survived. One year after transplant, T-cell counts and diversity came mostly from newly produced T cells.

Unique molecular identifiers were built into the TCRbeta library. Each CDR3 protein is one row after TCRdb ran MiXCR on the PCR reads. The sample comprises 600,000 to 700,000 distinct CDR3 sequences, about an eighth of which are singletons, and roughly 0.77% rests with the top ten. The V and J ends lost 6 bases and 2 bases respectively, with 16 bases between them. This CDR3 comprises 16 residues. This TCR was sampled from a girl aged 2 to 9 with congenital amegakaryocytic thrombocytopenia, due to receive a stem cell transplant. This specimen consisted of PBMCs, obtained before TCRalphabeta/CD19-depleted stem cell transplant. The chain is built from TRBV12-3 or TRBV12-4 and TRBJ1-4; D may be TRBD1 (5 bases). The CDR3 sequence is CASSPRGQGTNEKLFF. As DNA, the CDR3 is TGTGCCAGCAGCCCCCGTGGGCAGGGCACTAATGAAAAACTGTTTTTT.